The 31 T cell receptor beta chains reported below all come from one sample, sequenced in a study of Tregs in tolerant kidney transplant recipients. Profiling relied on immunoSEQ multiplex PCR, and the TCRdb table lists in-frame clones only, not all of them. The data hold around 16,000 clones, with more than 80% observed a single time. The material sequenced was CD8+ T cells from blood. The source is a human donor in good health.

V and J are TRBV9 and TRBJ2-1; D may match TRBD1 or TRBD2 (5 bases each). CDR3 length: 14 amino acids. With 3 bases removed from V and 5 bases from J, the gap between germline ends came to 12 bases. Germline V gene sequence: CDR1 SGDLS, CDR2 YYNGEE. The CDR3 loop is CASSGPGTHNEQFF. CDR3 sequence (DNA): TGTGCCAGCAGCGGACCCGGGACGCACAATGAGCAGTTCTTC.

As DNA, the CDR3 is TGTGCCAGCTCACCGACGAACACTGAAGCTTTCTTT. Its translation is CASSPTNTEAFF. This rearrangement joins TRBV18 to TRBJ1-1; D not resolved. Trimming removed 3 bases from V and 1 base from J, with 3 bases in between. Germline V CDR1 and CDR2: KGHSH, LQKENI. CDR3 length: 12 residues.

The CDR3 here is CASTPLAGGRETQYF. The CDR3 coding sequence is TGTGCCAGCACTCCACTAGCGGGAGGTCGGGAGACCCAGTACTTC. V and J are TRBV27 and TRBJ2-5; the match to TRBD2 covers 12 bases. The CDR3 contains 15 residues. Trimming removed 7 bases from V and 5 bases from J; junction bases left unmatched: 8. Per the germline V gene, CDR1 is MNHEY and CDR2 is SMNVEV (reference sequence).

The chain combines TRBV7-8 with TRBJ1-5, with no clear D. V lost 0 bases and J 5 bases, leaving 8 bases between the germline ends. Germline V CDR1 and CDR2: SGHVS, FQNEAQ. The CDR3 has 14 amino acids. CDR3 bases: TGTGCCAGCAGCTTAGCCAGGCATGATCAGCCCCAGCATTTT. This codes for CASSLARHDQPQHF.

The chain employs TRBV5-1 and TRBJ2-7, with 7 bases lining up with TRBD1. Trimming removed 1 base from V and 2 bases from J; junction bases left unmatched: 3. Germline V gene lookup returns CDR1 SGHRS and CDR2 YFSETQ. The CDR3 contains 14 residues. CDR3 in amino acids: CASSLWQGAYEQYF. CDR3 DNA sequence: TGCGCCAGCAGCTTGTGGCAGGGGGCCTACGAGCAGTACTTC.

This CDR3 reads CASSLAGQGTDTQYF. The CDR3 DNA reads as TGTGCCAGCAGCTTAGCGGGACAGGGCACAGATACGCAGTATTTT. The chain links TRBV7-9 to TRBJ2-3; TRBD1 matches at 8 bases. CDR3 size: 15 residues. The germline gives CDR1 SEHNR, CDR2 FQNEAQ (reference sequence). The J segment lost 1 base and the V segment lost 0 bases, leaving 0 bases of the junction unmatched.

The J gene is TRBJ2-3, the V gene TRBV7-6; 9 bases are a match to TRBD2. The ends lost 1 base at V and 6 bases at J; junction bases unmatched: 14. The CDR3 is 18 amino acids. The germline CDR1 and CDR2 sequences are SGHVS and FNYEAQ. The CDR3 reads CASSLGFQRGVSGDTQYF. For the CDR3, the DNA is TGTGCCAGCAGCTTAGGGTTTCAGCGGGGGGTATCAGGGGATACGCAGTATTTT.

The chain employs TRBV18 and TRBJ2-1, with 7 nucleotides matching TRBD2. The CDR3 runs to 12 residues. In germline, CDR1 is KGHSH, CDR2 LQKENI. After removal of 2 bases from V and 8 bases from J, the junction contained 0 bases not matched to a gene. CDR3 nucleotides: TGTGCCAGCTCACCAGCGGGGGATGAGCAGTTCTTC. Its translation is CASSPAGDEQFF.

This clone was counted once. The chain recombines TRBV5-6 with TRBJ1-1; a weak D match, TRBD1 (5 bases). There are 17 residues in the CDR3. Looked up from germline, CDR1 is SGHDT and CDR2 is YYEEEE. V gave up 5 bases and J gave up 2 bases, with 22 bases separating them. The CDR3 protein is CASSYGATKPSNTEAFF. The CDR3 coding sequence is TGTGCCAGCAGTTATGGGGCCACAAAGCCCTCAAACACTGAAGCTTTCTTT.

The chain is built from TRBV19 and TRBJ1-1, with D uncertain. The CDR3 extends over 12 amino acids. The germline V gene has CDR1 LNHDA and CDR2 SQIVND (reference sequence). V lost 3 bases and J 4 bases, leaving 6 bases between the germline ends. CDR3 amino acids: CASSMSSTEAFF. As DNA, the CDR3 is TGTGCCAGTAGTATGAGTTCCACTGAAGCTTTCTTT. The full variable domain, in which reference TRBV19 and TRBJ1-1 provide the parts outside the CDR3, is DGGITQSPKYLFRKEGQNVTLSCEQNLNHDAMYWYRQDPGQGLRLIYYSQIVNDFQKGDIAEGYSVSREKKESFPLTVTSAQKNPTAFYLCASSMSSTEAFFGQGTRLTVV.

V usage is TRBV5-1 and J usage is TRBJ2-7, with TRBD1 as a possible D gene (5 bases). Germline lookup yields CDR1 SGHRS and CDR2 YFSETQ. The CDR3 extends over 13 amino acids. The V and J ends lost 0 bases and 4 bases respectively, with 8 bases between them. Here the CDR3 DNA reads TGCGCCAGCAGCTTGGGGGGCTATTACGAGCAGTACTTC. It translates to CASSLGGYYEQYF.

This sequence joins TRBV27 and TRBJ2-5; possibly TRBD1 for D (5 bases). The V end lost 2 bases, the J end lost 2 bases, and 12 bases lay between the germline ends. This CDR3 spans 15 amino acids. Germline V gene sequence: CDR1 MNHEY, CDR2 SMNVEV (reference sequence). DNA for the CDR3: TGTGCCAGCAGTTTAGGGGCCACGCCGCAAGAGACCCAGTACTTC. It encodes CASSLGATPQETQYF.

The count of this clone is one. This chain uses TRBV7-6 with TRBJ2-6, with D possibly matching TRBD2 (7 bases). The V and J ends lost 2 bases and 0 bases respectively, with 11 bases between them. This CDR3 contains 17 residues. Germline V gene sequence: CDR1 SGHVS, CDR2 FNYEAQ. The CDR3 DNA reads TGTGCCAGCAGCTTAAGGGGGGGTTACTCTGGGGCCAACGTCCTGACTTTC. Translating it yields CASSLRGGYSGANVLTF. The variable domain in full, with the rest retrieved from reference TRBV7-6 and TRBJ2-6, is GAGVSQSPRYKVTKRGQDVALRCDPISGHVSLYWYRQALGQGPEFLTYFNYEAQQDKSGLPNDRFSAERPEGSISTLTIQRTEQRDSAMYRCASSLRGGYSGANVLTFGAGSRLTVL.

The chain is built from TRBV6-6 and TRBJ2-1; the D gene is possibly TRBD2 (7 bases). The germline gives CDR1 MNHNY, CDR2 SVGAGI (reference sequence). The CDR3 loop spans 15 amino acids. Trimming took 5 bases from V and 6 from J, leaving 17 bases between them. The CDR3 DNA sequence: TGTGCCAGCAGTGGTATAATAGGGGGGGCCAATGAGCAGTTCTTC. Encoded protein: CASSGIIGGANEQFF.

This sequence joins TRBV30 and TRBJ2-2, with 9 bases aligning to TRBD1. Germline V CDR1 and CDR2: GTSNPN, SVGIG (reference sequence). Trimming took 1 base from V and 5 from J; bases not matched to a gene: 8. The CDR3 is 16 residues long. The CDR3 sequence is CAWSEQGAPWTGELFF. CDR3 bases: TGTGCCTGGAGTGAACAGGGGGCGCCGTGGACCGGGGAGCTGTTTTTT.

The rearrangement uses TRBV7-9 and TRBJ2-1, with D perhaps TRBD1 (6 bases). V lost 8 bases and J lost 8, with 13 bases in between. Germline values: CDR1 SEHNR, CDR2 FQNEAQ (reference sequence). The CDR3 runs to 12 residues. CDR3 DNA sequence: TGTGCCAGCGGAAACAGGGTCCATGAGCAGTTCTTC. It codes for CASGNRVHEQFF. The full variable domain, with the rest looked up from reference TRBV7-9 and TRBJ2-1, is DTGVSQNPRHKITKRGQNVTFRCDPISEHNRLYWYRQTLGQGPEFLTYFQNEAQLEKSRLLSDRFSAERPKGSFSTLEIQRTEQGDSAMYLCASGNRVHEQFFGPGTRLTVL.

The chain carries TRBV5-5 and TRBJ2-5; TRBD2 matches 7 bases. The CDR3 covers 16 residues. J gave up 2 bases and V 4 bases, and 11 bases lay outside the gene matches. CDR1 and CDR2 from the germline V gene are SGHKS and YYEKEE (reference sequence). The DNA of the CDR3 is TGTGCCAGCAGCCCCCTGGGGGGGGTGAGACAAGAGACCCAGTACTTC. Protein sequence: CASSPLGGVRQETQYF. The full variable domain, with the rest looked up from reference TRBV5-5 and TRBJ2-5, is DAGVTQSPTHLIKTRGQQVTLRCSPISGHKSVSWYQQVLGQGPQFIFQYYEKEERGRGNFPDRFSARQFPNYSSELNVNALLLGDSALYLCASSPLGGVRQETQYFGPGTRLLVL.

The chain employs TRBV19 and TRBJ2-1; D may match TRBD1 or TRBD2 (7 bases each). The V and J ends lost 8 bases and 3 bases respectively, with 20 bases between them. CDR1 is LNHDA and CDR2 is SQIVND in the germline V gene (reference sequence). The CDR3 contains 16 residues. This CDR3 reads CASSQGGRLVYNEQFF. The CDR3 nucleotides read TGTGCCAGTTCCCAGGGGGGGCGCCTGGTCTACAATGAGCAGTTCTTC.

The chain links TRBV5-4 to TRBJ1-6; D unclear. This CDR3 has 14 residues. CDR1 is SGHNT, CDR2 YYREEE, per germline (reference sequence). Trimming left V 1 base short and J 7 bases short, with 9 bases between. The CDR3 here is CASSLQQSNSPLHF. DNA for the CDR3: TGTGCCAGCAGCTTGCAACAGTCCAATTCACCCCTCCACTTT.

J is TRBJ2-3 and V is TRBV4-3, with TRBD1 identical over 7 bases. Trimming took 0 bases from V and 4 from J; bases not matched to a gene: 7. Germline CDR1 LGHNA, CDR2 YSLEER. This CDR3 is built from 16 residues. The CDR3: CASSQDLGGPADTQYF. CDR3 sequence (DNA): TGCGCCAGCAGCCAAGATTTAGGGGGCCCCGCAGATACGCAGTATTTT.

Here the CDR3 reads CASGSTGGTEAFF. CDR3 in DNA: TGTGCTAGTGGTTCAACAGGGGGCACTGAAGCTTTCTTT. This chain connects TRBV12-5 to TRBJ1-1; 8 positions match TRBD1. The CDR3 extends over 13 amino acids. Germline assignment: CDR1 LGHNT and CDR2 FRNRAP. Unmatched junction bases numbered 2, after V lost 4 bases and J lost 4 bases.

CDR3 sequence (DNA): TGCGCCAGCAGCTTTGGGACAGGGTCCTCACCCCTCCACTTT. This sequence encodes CASSFGTGSSPLHF. The chain recombines TRBV5-1 with TRBJ1-6; TRBD1 agrees at 9 bases. CDR1 and CDR2 (germline): SGHRS, YFSETQ. Trimming at V came to 2 bases and at J to 10 bases, leaving 4 bases not matched to a gene. The CDR3 covers 14 residues.

Only one count was recorded for this clone. The CDR3 nucleotides read TGTGCCAGCACTCAATTTTGGGACACTGAAGCTTTCTTT. Its translation: CASTQFWDTEAFF. The V gene is TRBV6-5, the J gene TRBJ1-1; no clear D gene. The CDR3 consists of 13 residues. Between the trimmed V and J ends, which lost 7 bases and 3 bases, there was a span of 12 bases. CDR1 MNHEY and CDR2 SVGAGI come from the germline V gene.

The chain uses TRBV7-8 and TRBJ1-5; 9 nucleotides match TRBD1. The CDR3 totals 17 residues. Trimming at V came to 0 bases and at J to 0 bases, leaving 3 bases not matched to a gene. CDR1 is SGHVS, CDR2 FQNEAQ, per germline. The CDR3: CASSLAGTGRSNQPQHF. The DNA for the CDR3 is TGTGCCAGCAGCTTAGCGGGGACAGGGCGTAGCAATCAGCCCCAGCATTTT. Variable domain in full (rest from reference TRBV7-8 and TRBJ1-5): GAGVSQSPRYKVAKRGQDVALRCDPISGHVSLFWYQQALGQGPEFLTYFQNEAQLDKSGLPSDRFFAERPEGSVSTLKIQRTQQEDSAVYLCASSLAGTGRSNQPQHFGDGTRLSIL.

There are a few counts of this clone. This chain joins TRBV6-1 and TRBJ2-7; the match to TRBD2 covers 7 bases. V trimming: 6 bases; J trimming: 0 bases; junction bases outside the gene matches: 5. The CDR3 totals 14 residues. Germline lookup yields CDR1 MNHNS and CDR2 SASEGT. CDR3 nucleotides: TGTGCCAGCAGCCTGACTAGCTTCTCCTACGAGCAGTACTTC. Residues: CASSLTSFSYEQYF.

The chain has TRBV30 and TRBJ2-3, with 10 bases lining up with TRBD2. CDR3 length: 15 amino acids. Germline V gives CDR1 GTSNPN, CDR2 SVGIG (reference sequence). V lost 0 bases to trimming and J lost 6 bases; unmatched junction nucleotides: 6. The CDR3 reads CAWSVPSGSSDTQYF. Written as DNA, the CDR3 is TGTGCCTGGAGTGTACCTAGCGGGAGTTCGGATACGCAGTATTTT.

The rearrangement uses TRBV7-6 and TRBJ2-7; D unclear. The CDR3 is made up of 13 amino acids. Germline values: CDR1 SGHVS, CDR2 FNYEAQ. V lost 1 base and J lost 4, with 8 bases in between. CDR3 protein: CASSLGTLYEQYF. The CDR3 DNA sequence: TGTGCCAGCAGCTTAGGCACCTTATACGAGCAGTACTTC.

The chain recombines TRBV28 with TRBJ2-7, with TRBD1 identical over 9 bases. The germline gives CDR1 MDHEN, CDR2 SYDVKM. V gave up 6 bases and J gave up 0 bases; unmatched junction bases: 6. The CDR3 consists of 15 residues. In DNA, the CDR3 is TGTGCCAGCAGGAAGGGGACAGGGAGCTCCTACGAGCAGTACTTC. Residues: CASRKGTGSSYEQYF.

This clone has a handful of counts. The chain uses TRBV4-3 and TRBJ2-7, with 10 bases that match TRBD2. The CDR3 is 15 amino acids. The ends lost 1 base at V and 5 bases at J; junction bases unmatched: 5. The V gene's germline CDR1 is LGHNA and CDR2 YSLEER. The CDR3 nucleotides are TGCGCCAGCAGCCAAGGGCTAGCGGGAGTAAACGAGCAGTACTTC. This gives the protein CASSQGLAGVNEQYF.

This clone appeared a single time. The chain employs TRBV7-6 and TRBJ2-7; 10 bases are a match to TRBD2. The trim removed 1 base at V and 2 bases at J, leaving 5 bases unmatched. Germline loops: CDR1 SGHVS, CDR2 FNYEAQ. The CDR3 totals 16 residues. The CDR3 DNA sequence: TGTGCCAGCAGCTTAGAACCTAGCGGGGGTCCCTACGAGCAGTACTTC. Its translation is CASSLEPSGGPYEQYF.

The chain uses TRBV13 and TRBJ1-3, with D unclear. Germline V gives CDR1 PRHDT, CDR2 FYEKMQ (reference sequence). V dropped 5 bases and J dropped 1 base, with 12 bases sitting between them. The CDR3 spans 15 residues. CDR3 bases: TGTGCCAGCAGCCCTGACCTGGGTTCTGGAAACACCATATATTTT. Its protein product is CASSPDLGSGNTIYF.